The 19 T cell receptor beta chains in this list originate from one sample, sequenced in a study of cytomegalovirus exposure and HLA in healthy donors (dated by TCRdb to about 2017). The method behind the library was the immunoSEQ multiplex PCR assay. For the multiplex PCR, a mixture combining 60 forward primers for TCR Vbeta segments and 13 reverse primers for TCR Jbeta segments was used. TCRdb limited this immuneACCESS table to in-frame rearrangements with V and J called. A share of clones is missing; checked studies link under half to unresolved V genes, and the rest is unexplained. The sample table lists roughly 100,000 clones, around 66% of them with a count of one. The top ten constitute around 3.5% of the sample. Sequenced: PBMCs. The receptors shown here come from a woman between 50 and 59 years old in good health and CMV-seronegative.

The chain carries TRBV27 and TRBJ1-1; D is unclear. V lost 6 bases and J 3 bases, leaving 11 bases between the germline ends. The CDR3 loop spans 13 amino acids. Germline V CDR1 and CDR2: MNHEY, SMNVEV (reference sequence). The CDR3 region is CASSQTVYTEAFF. CDR3 bases: TGTGCCAGCAGCCAAACAGTTTACACTGAAGCTTTCTTT.

The sample holds a few counts of this clone. The V and J genes are TRBV7-2 and TRBJ2-7; 7 nucleotides match TRBD1. V was pared by 5 bases and J by 0 bases, with 10 bases of the junction left unmatched. Germline CDR1 is SGHTA and CDR2 is FQGNSA. The CDR3 is 16 residues long. The chain's CDR3 is CASSVGPGTASYEQYF. The CDR3 DNA reads as TGTGCCAGCAGCGTAGGCCCTGGGACAGCCTCCTACGAGCAGTACTTC.

The chain carries TRBV7-9 and TRBJ2-1, with 9 bases lining up with TRBD1. The J segment lost 4 bases and the V segment lost 5 bases, leaving 9 bases of the junction unmatched. Germline CDR1 and CDR2: SEHNR and FQNEAQ (reference sequence). This CDR3 has 16 amino acids. CDR3 amino acids: CASSTYRGRGYNEQFF. The CDR3 DNA reads as TGTGCCAGCAGCACATACAGGGGGCGAGGGTACAATGAGCAGTTCTTC.

V gene TRBV5-4 combines with J gene TRBJ2-5; possibly TRBD1 for D (6 bases). Germline loops: CDR1 SGHNT, CDR2 YYREEE (reference sequence). The CDR3 covers 17 residues. Trimming took 3 bases from V and 2 from J, leaving 20 bases between them. CDR3 sequence: CASSWGQGRLGQETQYF. The DNA for the CDR3 is TGTGCCAGCAGCTGGGGGCAGGGGCGTCTAGGGCAAGAGACCCAGTACTTC.

The V gene is TRBV18, the J gene TRBJ2-6; no clear D gene. Trimming cost V 11 bases and J 0 bases, with 8 bases left between them. The CDR3 totals 13 residues. Germline loops: CDR1 KGHSH, CDR2 LQKENI. CDR3 in amino acids: CAGSDSGANVLTF. The CDR3 DNA reads TGTGCCGGCAGTGACTCTGGGGCCAACGTCCTGACTTTC.

The rearrangement joins TRBV18 to TRBJ2-7, with D uncertain. V was trimmed by 0 bases and J by 9 bases, leaving 18 bases between them. The length of the CDR3 is 15 residues. CDR1 and CDR2 from the germline V gene are KGHSH and LQKENI. The CDR3 protein is CASSPPAQRTALQYF. For the CDR3, the DNA is TGTGCCAGCTCACCACCGGCCCAGCGAACTGCGCTGCAGTACTTC. The whole variable domain, filled in from reference TRBV18 and TRBJ2-7, reads NAGVMQNPRHLVRRRGQEARLRCSPMKGHSHVYWYRQLPEEGLKFMVYLQKENIIDESGMPKERFSAEFPKEGPSILRIQQVVRGDSAAYFCASSPPAQRTALQYFGPGTRLTVT.

This clone has a handful of counts. This chain links TRBV2 with TRBJ1-5; unclear D gene. Germline V gives CDR1 SNHLY, CDR2 FYNNEI. The germline V and J ends were trimmed by 2 bases and 7 bases, with 12 bases remaining between them. The CDR3 is 14 amino acids. Here the CDR3 DNA reads TGTGCCAGCAGTGAATCGGGCAGAGGGCAGCCCCAGCATTTT. This codes for CASSESGRGQPQHF.

The gene calls are TRBV7-8 and TRBJ2-1, with 13 bases fitting TRBD2. J gave up 8 bases and V 5 bases, and 12 bases lay outside the gene matches. Germline lookup yields CDR1 SGHVS and CDR2 FQNEAQ. The CDR3 spans 17 residues. The CDR3 DNA reads as TGTGCCAGCAGCGAAACCCCCGGACTAGCGGGGGAACATGAGCAGTTCTTC. Amino acids: CASSETPGLAGEHEQFF.

The chain employs TRBV28 and TRBJ1-1, with 7 bases that match TRBD1. CDR3 length equals 17 residues. Unmatched junction bases numbered 13, after V lost 3 bases and J lost 3 bases. CDR1 MDHEN and CDR2 SYDVKM come from the germline V gene. The CDR3, as DNA: TGTGCCAGCAGTTTCGGGACAGTTCCCAAGGGCGACACTGAAGCTTTCTTT. This translates into CASSFGTVPKGDTEAFF.

This CDR3 is CASSLVASGANTGELFF. CDR3 in DNA: TGTGCCAGCAGCTTAGTGGCTAGCGGGGCGAACACCGGGGAGCTGTTTTTT. The chain recombines TRBV7-6 with TRBJ2-2; 9 bases line up with TRBD2. V was clipped by 1 base and J by 0 bases; unmatched bases: 3. The CDR3 length is 17 residues. Germline assignment: CDR1 SGHVS and CDR2 FNYEAQ.

CDR3 sequence: CASSLANSGDTQYF. The CDR3 DNA reads TGCGCCAGCAGCTTGGCCAATTCGGGGGATACGCAGTATTTT. This chain connects TRBV5-1 to TRBJ2-3; a possible D gene is TRBD2 (5 bases). Germline CDR1 and CDR2: SGHRS and YFSETQ. The CDR3 has 14 residues. V was trimmed by 0 bases and J by 6 bases, leaving 11 bases between them.

The chain uses TRBV18 and TRBJ1-5; 9 positions agree with TRBD1. This CDR3 region has 16 residues. Germline-derived CDR1 and CDR2 are KGHSH and LQKENI. J lost 1 base, V lost 0 bases, and 1 base had no gene match. In nucleotides, the CDR3 is TGTGCCAGCTCACCACCGGGGACAGGGAGCAATCAGCCCCAGCATTTT. Protein sequence: CASSPPGTGSNQPQHF.

The chain joins TRBV7-2 to TRBJ2-1; 9 bases match TRBD2. The V segment lost 1 base and the J segment 9 bases; nucleotides outside the gene matches: 7. Germline CDR1 reads SGHTA; CDR2 reads FQGNSA. The CDR3 consists of 15 residues. The CDR3 DNA reads TGTGCCAGCAGCTTAGTAGCGGGAGAAGGTCTTGAGCAGTTCTTC. Amino acids: CASSLVAGEGLEQFF.

The chain combines TRBV14 with TRBJ2-7, with TRBD2 as a possible D gene (5 bases). Germline values: CDR1 SGHDN, CDR2 FVKESK. The CDR3 is made up of 16 amino acids. Trimming removed 4 bases at V and 0 bases at J, with 16 bases between. CDR3 amino acids: CASSLPIYTSSYEQYF. The CDR3 DNA is TGTGCCAGCAGCCTCCCAATCTATACTAGCTCCTACGAGCAGTACTTC. The whole variable domain, remainder taken from reference TRBV14 and TRBJ2-7, is EAGVTQFPSHSVIEKGQTVTLRCDPISGHDNLYWYRRVMGKEIKFLLHFVKESKQDESGMPNNRFLAERTGGTYSTLKVQPAELEDSGVYFCASSLPIYTSSYEQYFGPGTRLTVT.

CDR3 protein: CASSMLGRSSYNEQFF. CDR3 DNA: TGTGCCAGTAGTATGCTTGGGAGGAGCTCCTACAATGAGCAGTTCTTC. This chain joins TRBV19 and TRBJ2-1; a weak D match, TRBD2 (6 bases). Germline CDR1 and CDR2: LNHDA and SQIVND (reference sequence). V was shortened by 3 bases and J by 0 bases, with 12 bases between the two germline ends. This CDR3 has 16 amino acids.

This clone was seen a handful of times. The rearrangement joins TRBV27 to TRBJ2-3, with TRBD2 as a possible D gene (6 bases). The V end was cut by 10 bases, the J end by 2 bases, with 13 bases between. Germline V lookup: CDR1 MNHEY, CDR2 SMNVEV (reference sequence). This CDR3 is 13 amino acids long. This CDR3 reads CATRDFTTDTQYF. The CDR3 bases are TGTGCCACCCGGGACTTCACCACAGATACGCAGTATTTT.

Of note for this clone: The same CDR3 is also encoded by other DNA sequences in this sample. The rearrangement joins TRBV5-1 to TRBJ2-7; D is perhaps TRBD2 (6 bases). CDR3 length: 13 residues. Germline values: CDR1 SGHRS, CDR2 YFSETQ. Trimming took off 1 base at V and 5 bases at J, with 10 bases between the two ends. The CDR3 region is CASSLQWEDEQYF. Here the CDR3 DNA reads TGCGCCAGCAGCTTGCAGTGGGAGGACGAGCAGTACTTC.

The genes are TRBV7-9 and TRBJ2-5, with 9 bases fitting TRBD2. Trimming removed 1 base from V and 1 base from J; junction bases left unmatched: 10. CDR1 and CDR2 from the germline V gene are SEHNR and FQNEAQ (reference sequence). This CDR3 spans 18 amino acids. The DNA for the CDR3 is TGTGCCAGCAGCTTAGGGATGTCTAGCGGGGCGCCCCAAGAGACCCAGTACTTC. Amino acid sequence: CASSLGMSSGAPQETQYF.

V gene TRBV29-1 combines with J gene TRBJ1-1, with D perhaps matching TRBD1 (5 bases). Germline V CDR1 and CDR2: SQVTM, ANQGSEA. The germline V and J ends were trimmed by 5 bases and 5 bases, with 15 bases remaining between them. CDR3 length: 13 residues. The CDR3 loop reads CSVRKGSRTEAFF. DNA for the CDR3: TGCAGCGTTCGGAAGGGGTCACGAACTGAAGCTTTCTTT. The variable domain in full, with the rest retrieved from reference TRBV29-1 and TRBJ1-1, is SAVISQKPSRDICQRGTSLTIQCQVDSQVTMMFWYRQQPGQSLTLIATANQGSEATYESGFVIDKFPISRPNLTFSTLTVSNMSPEDSSIYLCSVRKGSRTEAFFGQGTRLTVV.